What follows are 19 T cell receptor beta chains derived from one specimen sequenced in a study of neurological immune-mediated disorders. Time point described: longitudinal time-point 2. TCRdb passed the 5' RACE reads through MiXCR, listing each CDR3 protein once. There are fewer than 40,000 distinct CDR3 sequences in the sample; around 13% occur only once, and around 2.5% lies in the top ten. The sequencing sample was made of PBMCs. The receptor source for this set is a woman in her thirties or forties in good health.

At least ten counts were recorded for this clonotype. This chain joins TRBV3-1 and TRBJ1-1; TRBD1 is a possible D gene (5 bases). Trimming shortened V by 4 bases and J by 5 bases, and 11 bases separated the two germline ends. The CDR3 length is 13 residues. Germline V gene data show CDR1 as LGHDT and CDR2 as YNNKEL (reference sequence). CDR3 loop: CASSLRDGTEAFF. DNA for the CDR3: TGTGCCAGCAGCCTCCGGGACGGAACTGAAGCTTTCTTT.

This clonotype appeared many times. The gene calls are TRBV15 and TRBJ2-7; the D gene is possibly TRBD2 (6 bases). This CDR3 is 12 amino acids long. Trimming took 0 bases from V and 6 from J, leaving 6 bases between them. Germline CDR1 and CDR2: LNHNV and YYDKDF (reference sequence). CDR3 in amino acids: CATSRDSGEQYF. The CDR3 DNA reads as TGTGCCACCAGCAGAGATAGCGGCGAGCAGTACTTC.

This clonotype was recorded many times. The rearrangement uses TRBV20-1 and TRBJ2-4; 9 nucleotides agree with TRBD2. Looked up from germline, CDR1 is DFQATT and CDR2 is SNEGSKA (reference sequence). There are 16 residues in the CDR3. Trimming cost V 0 bases and J 4 bases; bases outside gene matches: 7. The CDR3 loop is CSARDSSGGAKNIQYF. In nucleotides, the CDR3 is TGCAGTGCTAGAGATAGTAGCGGGGGCGCGAAAAACATTCAGTACTTC.

This clonotype appeared many times. This rearrangement joins TRBV2 to TRBJ2-5; 14 nucleotides agree with TRBD2. The CDR3 totals 15 residues. The V and J ends lost 6 bases and 3 bases, in that order; junction bases with no gene match: 3. Germline values: CDR1 SNHLY, CDR2 FYNNEI. CDR3 coding DNA: TGTGCCAGCAGCGGGACTAGCGGGAGCAAAGAGACCCAGTACTTC. It encodes CASSGTSGSKETQYF.

The rearrangement joins TRBV7-2 to TRBJ2-7; TRBD2 agrees at 7 bases. CDR3 length: 15 amino acids. Trimming at V came to 7 bases and at J to 1 base, leaving 10 bases not matched to a gene. Per the germline V gene, CDR1 is SGHTA and CDR2 is FQGNSA. CDR3 sequence reads: CASTIGVGGSYEQYF. The CDR3 bases are TGTGCCAGCACTATAGGGGTGGGGGGGTCCTACGAGCAGTACTTC.

This clonotype was seen at least ten times. The chain employs TRBV4-2 and TRBJ2-7; perhaps D is TRBD1 or TRBD2 (6 bases each). CDR1 is LGHNA, CDR2 YNFKEQ, per germline. This CDR3 comprises 14 residues. Deletions cut 5 bases from V and 5 bases from J, with 16 bases between. CDR3 protein: CASSSPGASHEQYF. CDR3 coding DNA: TGTGCCAGCAGCTCCCCGGGGGCGAGCCACGAGCAGTACTTC.

The table lists this clonotype with many counts. The CDR3 DNA reads TGTGCCACCAGCAGCCATAGGACTAGCGGGACAGAGACCCAGTACTTC. It specifies CATSSHRTSGTETQYF. This chain connects TRBV15 to TRBJ2-5, with TRBD2 identical over 12 bases. The length of the CDR3 is 16 residues. V lost 3 bases to trimming and J lost 4 bases; unmatched junction nucleotides: 6. Looked up from germline, CDR1 is LNHNV and CDR2 is YYDKDF (reference sequence).

This clonotype was observed many times. This chain connects TRBV5-4 to TRBJ1-2; 7 bases line up with TRBD1. Germline trimming cut 2 bases from V and 0 bases from J; bases unmatched to any gene: 1. The germline V gene has CDR1 SGHNT and CDR2 YYREEE (reference sequence). This CDR3 spans 14 amino acids. The CDR3 sequence: CASSFGTANYGYTF. The CDR3 bases are TGTGCCAGCAGCTTTGGGACAGCTAACTATGGCTACACCTTC.

This clonotype was seen ten or more times. CDR3 sequence: CASSQGQGARNEQFF. CDR3 DNA sequence: TGTGCCAGCAGCCAGGGACAGGGGGCGCGCAATGAGCAGTTCTTC. The J gene is TRBJ2-1, the V gene TRBV3-1, with 12 bases fitting TRBD1. The trim removed 3 bases at V and 6 bases at J, leaving 3 bases unmatched. This CDR3 has 15 amino acids. Germline CDR1 LGHDT, CDR2 YNNKEL (reference sequence).

This clonotype was seen ten or more times. This chain uses TRBV4-3 with TRBJ2-7; D unclear. Germline V lookup: CDR1 LGHNA, CDR2 YSLEER. V lost 1 base and J 7 bases, leaving 11 bases between the germline ends. This CDR3 region has 13 residues. The chain's CDR3 is CASSQAYTLEQYF. DNA of the CDR3: TGCGCCAGCAGCCAAGCGTACACCTTGGAGCAGTACTTC.

The sample holds many counts of this clonotype. This chain joins TRBV20-1 and TRBJ1-2; D gene unclear. The CDR3 is 13 amino acids. Germline loops: CDR1 DFQATT, CDR2 SNEGSKA (reference sequence). Trimming pared 2 bases from V and 6 bases from J, leaving 13 bases between. The CDR3 DNA reads TGCAGTGCTAGACCCACAATATGGGATGGCTACACCTTC. Translated: CSARPTIWDGYTF.

This clonotype has a count of ten or more. This sequence joins TRBV10-3 and TRBJ2-1; TRBD2 agrees at 9 bases. This CDR3 region has 16 residues. Germline CDR1 is ENHRY and CDR2 is SYGVKD. Trimming took 3 bases from V and 4 from J; bases not matched to a gene: 7. The CDR3 sequence is CAISDSSGGSYNEQFF. DNA of the CDR3: TGTGCCATCAGTGATTCAAGCGGGGGGTCTTACAATGAGCAGTTCTTC.

The chain couples TRBV7-8 to TRBJ2-7, with a possible D match to TRBD1 (6 bases). V was trimmed by 6 bases and J by 5 bases, leaving 11 bases between them. CDR1 and CDR2 from the germline V gene are SGHVS and FQNEAQ. The CDR3 spans 12 residues. CDR3: CASSIDRNEQYF. The DNA of the CDR3 is TGTGCCAGCAGTATCGACAGGAACGAGCAGTACTTC.

This clonotype was seen repeatedly, ten times or more. J is TRBJ1-1 and V is TRBV30, with a tentative D call TRBD1 (5 bases). Trimming removed 3 bases at V and 0 bases at J, with 11 bases between. The length of the CDR3 is 14 residues. Per the germline V gene, CDR1 is GTSNPN and CDR2 is SVGIG (reference sequence). Here the CDR3 reads CAWRWGRMNTEAFF. As DNA, the CDR3 is TGTGCCTGGAGGTGGGGACGGATGAACACTGAAGCTTTCTTT. Full variable domain (remainder filled in from reference TRBV30 and TRBJ1-1): SQTIHQWPATLVQPVGSPLSLECTVEGTSNPNLYWYRQAAGRGLQLLFYSVGIGQISSEVPQNLSASRPQDRQFILSSKKLLLSDSGFYLCAWRWGRMNTEAFFGQGTRLTVV.

This clonotype was observed many times. The rearrangement uses TRBV20-1 and TRBJ2-3; D is perhaps TRBD2 (5 bases). Germline CDR1 reads DFQATT; CDR2 reads SNEGSKA (reference sequence). The CDR3 is made up of 13 amino acids. V lost 3 bases to trimming and J lost 0 bases, with 7 bases between them. The CDR3, as DNA: TGCAGTGCTAGCCGGACTAGCACAGATACGCAGTATTTT. Translated: CSASRTSTDTQYF.

In this sample, this clonotype turned up many times. The chain recombines TRBV5-1 with TRBJ1-1, with D unresolved. The V gene's germline CDR1 is SGHRS and CDR2 YFSETQ. Trimming removed 5 bases at V and 0 bases at J, with 5 bases between. This CDR3 spans 12 amino acids. CDR3 nucleotides: TGCGCCAGCAGGGACTTGAACACTGAAGCTTTCTTT. This encodes CASRDLNTEAFF.

This clonotype was recorded many times. This rearrangement joins TRBV10-3 to TRBJ2-1; 13 bases fit TRBD2. The junction had 4 bases not matched to a gene; V was cut back by 7 bases and J by 4 bases. CDR3 length equals 15 residues. Per the germline V gene, CDR1 is ENHRY and CDR2 is SYGVKD. The CDR3 DNA sequence: TGTGCCATCACACCGACTAGCGGGGGGTACAATGAGCAGTTCTTC. This codes for CAITPTSGGYNEQFF.

There are many counts of this clonotype. The rearrangement joins TRBV20-1 to TRBJ2-5; 12 bases agree with TRBD1. J gave up 4 bases and V 6 bases, and 12 bases lay outside the gene matches. The germline V gene has CDR1 DFQATT and CDR2 SNEGSKA (reference sequence). CDR3 length: 16 residues. The CDR3 here is CSAHHVGTGGSETQYF. As DNA, the CDR3 is TGCAGTGCCCACCACGTGGGGACAGGGGGCTCAGAGACCCAGTACTTC.

This clonotype was recorded a few times. The rearrangement joins TRBV5-1 to TRBJ2-3, with D possibly TRBD1 on 6 matching bases. The germline V gene has CDR1 SGHRS and CDR2 YFSETQ. Deletions cut 3 bases from V and 5 bases from J, with 13 bases between. The length of the CDR3 is 14 residues. The CDR3 coding sequence is TGCGCCAGCAGCTACCGGGACACCCTAGATACGCAGTATTTT. It is translated as CASSYRDTLDTQYF.